Presented here are 21 T cell receptor beta chains from one specimen sequenced in a study of spatial heterogeneity in lung cancer. TCRdb re-called the 5' RACE reads through MiXCR, storing one row per CDR3 protein. The sample holds 75,000 or so distinct CDR3 sequences, 7.5% to 9.5% seen once. As for time point: sample taken at primary tumor resection. This material consisted of PBMCs, taken at surgery. The source is a male donor with early-stage non-small cell lung cancer.

The genes are TRBV6-5 and TRBJ2-7; 11 bases agree with TRBD2. The V segment lost 2 bases and the J segment 4 bases; nucleotides outside the gene matches: 4. Germline CDR1 reads MNHEY; CDR2 reads SVGAGI. CDR3 length equals 15 residues. CDR3 coding DNA: TGTGCCAGCAGTTACGAACTAGCGGGAGAGTACGAGCAGTACTTC. Amino acids: CASSYELAGEYEQYF.

This chain joins TRBV30 and TRBJ1-1, with D possibly TRBD1 on 6 matching bases. V shed 3 bases and J shed 8 bases, with 22 bases lying between them. The length of the CDR3 is 15 residues. Germline CDR1 reads GTSNPN; CDR2 reads SVGIG (reference sequence). This chain's CDR3 is CAWSHKGGLSKEAFF. The DNA of the CDR3 is TGTGCCTGGAGCCATAAAGGGGGTCTGAGTAAGGAAGCTTTCTTT. The full variable domain, its missing parts supplied by reference TRBV30 and TRBJ1-1, is SQTIHQWPATLVQPVGSPLSLECTVEGTSNPNLYWYRQAAGRGLQLLFYSVGIGQISSEVPQNLSASRPQDRQFILSSKKLLLSDSGFYLCAWSHKGGLSKEAFFGQGTRLTVV.

This clonotype was seen a handful of times. The chain is built from TRBV6-5 and TRBJ1-5; TRBD1 might be the D (6 bases). Between the trimmed V and J ends, which lost 7 bases and 2 bases, there was a span of 18 bases. CDR1 is MNHEY and CDR2 is SVGAGI in the germline V gene. The CDR3 length is 16 residues. The CDR3 DNA follows: TGTGCCAGCAACCCCAGGGCAGGGGTGGGCAATCAGCCCCAGCATTTT. Translated, it gives CASNPRAGVGNQPQHF.

This clonotype showed up just a few times. The J gene is TRBJ2-5, the V gene TRBV5-1, with D uncertain. The CDR3 is 13 amino acids. Trimming removed 0 bases at V and 5 bases at J, with 8 bases between. Germline lookup yields CDR1 SGHRS and CDR2 YFSETQ. Here the CDR3 reads CASSLEVRETQYF. The CDR3 bases are TGCGCCAGCAGCTTGGAGGTGAGGGAGACCCAGTACTTC.

CDR3: CASSLGGNTRPYSEQYF. CDR3 DNA: TGTGCCAGCAGCTTGGGGGGCAACACGAGGCCCTATTCCGAGCAGTACTTC. V is TRBV5-4 and J is TRBJ2-7, with D possibly matching TRBD1 (5 bases). Trimming took off 0 bases at V and 6 bases at J, with 22 bases between the two ends. CDR3 length equals 17 residues. CDR1 is SGHNT and CDR2 is YYREEE in the germline V gene (reference sequence).

This clonotype has a handful of counts. The rearrangement uses TRBV11-2 and TRBJ2-3, with a tentative D call TRBD1 (7 bases). The CDR3 has 16 amino acids. The germline gives CDR1 SGHAT, CDR2 FQNNGV. Trimming removed 1 base at V and 4 bases at J, with 15 bases between. For the CDR3, the DNA is TGTGCCAGCAGCTTAGTTGCAGGGGGGTGGTCAGATACGCAGTATTTT. It codes for CASSLVAGGWSDTQYF.

This clonotype was counted only a few times. The chain couples TRBV6-2 or TRBV6-3 to TRBJ2-7; the match to TRBD1 covers 12 bases. Germline V gene sequence: CDR1 MNHEY, CDR2 SVGEGT. This CDR3 spans 16 amino acids. With V trimmed by 0 bases and J by 7 bases, 7 bases remained unmatched. As DNA, the CDR3 is TGTGCCAGCAGTTACTCTACGGGACAGGGGGCGCGGGAGCAGTACTTC. This encodes CASSYSTGQGAREQYF.

The V gene is TRBV4-1, the J gene TRBJ2-7, with no clear D. Looked up from germline, CDR1 is MGHRA and CDR2 is YSYEKL. This CDR3 region has 17 residues. Trimming stripped 1 base from V and 4 bases from J, with 20 bases between. The CDR3 protein is CASSQAVGGRDGYEQYF. CDR3 nucleotide sequence: TGCGCCAGCAGCCAAGCTGTTGGCGGAAGGGATGGGTACGAGCAGTACTTC.

The genes are TRBV9 and TRBJ2-1, with 11 bases that match TRBD2. Germline CDR1 SGDLS, CDR2 YYNGEE. CDR3 size: 14 residues. Unmatched junction bases numbered 5, after V lost 4 bases and J lost 8 bases. DNA for the CDR3: TGTGCCAGCAGCTTTGGACTAGCGGGCGATGAGCAGTTCTTC. It specifies CASSFGLAGDEQFF. Full variable domain (remainder filled in from reference TRBV9 and TRBJ2-1): DSGVTQTPKHLITATGQRVTLRCSPRSGDLSVYWYQQSLDQGLQFLIQYYNGEERAKGNILERFSAQQFPDLHSELNLSSLELGDSALYFCASSFGLAGDEQFFGPGTRLTVL.

This clonotype was detected only a few times. V usage is TRBV19 and J usage is TRBJ2-4; D is ambiguous. CDR1 LNHDA and CDR2 SQIVND come from the germline V gene (reference sequence). V was clipped by 1 base and J by 2 bases, with 3 bases between them. The CDR3 has 13 amino acids. CDR3 DNA sequence: TGTGCCAGTAGTATAGCGTCCAAAAACATTCAGTACTTC. Residues: CASSIASKNIQYF.

The table lists this clonotype with many counts. The V gene is TRBV24-1, the J gene TRBJ2-1; TRBD2 is a possible D gene (6 bases). The length of the CDR3 is 16 residues. Trimming shortened V by 5 bases and J by 1 base, and 14 bases separated the two germline ends. Per germline, CDR1 KGHDR and CDR2 SFDVKD. The CDR3 nucleotides are TGTGCCACCAGTGCCGCGGGACTTGGATCCTACAATGAGCAGTTCTTC. Residues: CATSAAGLGSYNEQFF.

This clonotype came up many times. The rearrangement links TRBV5-1 to TRBJ2-3; D tentatively fits TRBD1 or TRBD2 (5 bases each). Germline V gene data show CDR1 as SGHRS and CDR2 as YFSETQ. V lost 0 bases, J lost 0 bases, and 5 bases lay in between. This CDR3 comprises 14 residues. DNA for the CDR3: TGCGCCAGCAGCTTGGGGGACAGCACAGATACGCAGTATTTT. Its translation is CASSLGDSTDTQYF.

There are a few counts of this clonotype. This chain connects TRBV12-3 or TRBV12-4 to TRBJ1-2; weak D call: TRBD1 (5 bases). With 3 bases removed from V and 4 bases from J, the gap between germline ends came to 12 bases. There are 14 residues in the CDR3. The CDR3 nucleotides are TGTGCCAGCAGTTTCTATGGGACGGCCTATGGCTACACCTTC. Translated: CASSFYGTAYGYTF.

This clonotype was seen at least ten times. The rearrangement uses TRBV27 and TRBJ2-2; D uncertain. The CDR3 has 13 amino acids. V was shortened by 2 bases and J by 5 bases, with 6 bases between the two germline ends. CDR1 and CDR2 (germline): MNHEY, SMNVEV (reference sequence). CDR3 residues: CASSLERTGELFF. The CDR3 nucleotides read TGTGCCAGCAGTTTAGAGAGGACCGGGGAGCTGTTTTTT.

This clonotype was recorded many times. The chain uses TRBV4-3 and TRBJ2-1; 11 bases are a match to TRBD2. The CDR3 length is 20 residues. V trimming: 0 bases; J trimming: 8 bases; junction bases outside the gene matches: 18. The germline gives CDR1 LGHNA, CDR2 YSLEER. DNA for the CDR3: TGCGCCAGCAGCCAAGATCCCCCCTATCTAGCGGGAGGTAAAACACATGAGCAGTTCTTC. Protein product: CASSQDPPYLAGGKTHEQFF.

The genes are TRBV10-2 and TRBJ2-5; 12 nucleotides line up with TRBD2. The germline V gene has CDR1 WSHSY and CDR2 SAAADI. The CDR3 has 15 residues. V was clipped by 4 bases and J by 3 bases; unmatched bases: 3. CDR3 residues: CASSGTSGTEETQYF. The CDR3 coding sequence is TGCGCCAGCAGTGGGACTAGCGGGACTGAAGAGACCCAGTACTTC.

CDR3 DNA sequence: TGTGCCAGCAGTGAAGAGGTCCTCCACTTT. The encoded protein is CASSEEVLHF. The chain joins TRBV2 to TRBJ1-6; no definite D call. CDR1 is SNHLY and CDR2 is FYNNEI in the germline V gene. V gave up 1 base and J gave up 15 bases, with 4 bases separating them. The length of the CDR3 is 10 residues.

The table lists this clonotype with many counts. The chain joins TRBV5-1 to TRBJ2-2; TRBD2 matches 13 bases. The CDR3 is 18 residues long. Germline-derived CDR1 and CDR2 are SGHRS and YFSETQ. V was pared by 4 bases and J by 6 bases, with 12 bases of the junction left unmatched. The CDR3 DNA reads as TGCGCCAGCAGCCGAAATGGACTAGCGGGAGTTAGATCCGGGGAGCTGTTTTTT. This codes for CASSRNGLAGVRSGELFF.

A few counts support this clonotype. The chain joins TRBV7-6 to TRBJ2-1; no clear D gene. The CDR3 is made up of 13 amino acids. The germline gives CDR1 SGHVS, CDR2 FNYEAQ. The germline V and J ends were trimmed by 6 bases and 3 bases, with 9 bases remaining between them. CDR3 sequence reads: CASSSSDYNEQFF. The CDR3 DNA is TGTGCCAGCAGTTCTAGTGACTACAATGAGCAGTTCTTC.

This clonotype was picked up a small number of times. V is TRBV9 and J is TRBJ1-2, with TRBD1 matching 9 bases. The CDR3 runs to 13 residues. The ends lost 3 bases at V and 7 bases at J; junction bases unmatched: 4. Germline V gene sequence: CDR1 SGDLS, CDR2 YYNGEE. The CDR3 DNA reads as TGTGCCAGCAGCGCGTACAGGGGGCTTGGCTACACCTTC. Translated, it gives CASSAYRGLGYTF.

This clonotype has ten or more counts. This sequence joins TRBV5-4 and TRBJ2-7, with D perhaps assigned TRBD1 or TRBD2 (5 bases each). This CDR3 comprises 13 residues. The V end lost 4 bases, the J end lost 1 base, and 9 bases lay between the germline ends. CDR1 is SGHNT, CDR2 YYREEE, per germline (reference sequence). The CDR3 sequence is CASSPGPSYEQYF. The DNA of the CDR3 is TGTGCCAGCAGCCCGGGACCGTCCTACGAGCAGTACTTC. Using reference TRBV5-4 and TRBJ2-7 for the parts outside the CDR3, the full variable domain is ETGVTQSPTHLIKTRGQQVTLRCSSQSGHNTVSWYQQALGQGPQFIFQYYREEENGRGNFPPRFSGLQFPNYSSELNVNALELDDSALYLCASSPGPSYEQYFGPGTRLTVT.